The 13 T cell receptor beta chains listed next were all sequenced from one sample in a study of blood T cell repertoires in COVID-19. The repertoire was sequenced with immunoSEQ multiplex PCR; TCRdb's copy has only in-frame clones and lacks some. The sample includes roughly 300,000 clones, 81% of them seen just once. The sample taken for sequencing was peripheral blood. The origin of the receptors is an older woman with active or convalescent COVID-19.

This clone was counted once. This chain uses TRBV5-4 with TRBJ1-2, with TRBD1 matching over 8 bases. From germline, CDR1 is SGHNT and CDR2 YYREEE (reference sequence). CDR3 length: 17 residues. The trim removed 5 bases at V and 8 bases at J, leaving 20 bases unmatched. The DNA for the CDR3 is TGTGCCAGCAGTTCTGCCGTGGATCTTCAGGGGGCTGGAGGCTACACCTTC. Its protein is CASSSAVDLQGAGGYTF. The variable domain in full, completed from reference TRBV5-4 and TRBJ1-2, reads ETGVTQSPTHLIKTRGQQVTLRCSSQSGHNTVSWYQQALGQGPQFIFQYYREEENGRGNFPPRFSGLQFPNYSSELNVNALELDDSALYLCASSSAVDLQGAGGYTFGSGTRLTVV.

The rearrangement links TRBV7-9 to TRBJ1-4; 10 bases are a match to TRBD1. Germline V CDR1 and CDR2: SEHNR, FQNEAQ (reference sequence). The J segment lost 10 bases and the V segment lost 5 bases, leaving 16 bases of the junction unmatched. The CDR3 is 17 amino acids. The CDR3 loop reads CASSPGQGERRLGKLFF. As DNA, the CDR3 is TGTGCCAGCAGCCCTGGACAGGGGGAGCGCCGGTTGGGAAAACTGTTTTTT.

This chain joins TRBV27 and TRBJ2-1; D unresolved. The CDR3 is 12 amino acids. The germline V gene has CDR1 MNHEY and CDR2 SMNVEV (reference sequence). V shed 5 bases and J shed 2 bases, with 4 bases lying between them. The CDR3 region has the DNA TGTGCCAGCAGTGTCACCTACAATGAGCAGTTCTTC. Amino acids: CASSVTYNEQFF.

This sequence joins TRBV7-2 and TRBJ1-2, with D possibly matching TRBD1 (5 bases). Germline V gene lookup returns CDR1 SGHTA and CDR2 FQGNSA. The CDR3 loop spans 14 amino acids. Trimming cost V 0 bases and J 5 bases, with 10 bases left between them. Here the CDR3 DNA reads TGTGCCAGCAGCTTAGCGGGGCGGTTTTATGGCTACACCTTC. This translates into CASSLAGRFYGYTF.

This clone showed up just once. The chain couples TRBV2 to TRBJ1-2, with D perhaps matching TRBD1 (6 bases). V was shortened by 6 bases and J by 3 bases, with 14 bases between the two germline ends. CDR3 length: 14 amino acids. The germline CDR1 and CDR2 sequences are SNHLY and FYNNEI. Here the CDR3 reads CASRKDSFDYGYTF. CDR3 DNA sequence: TGTGCCAGCAGGAAGGACAGCTTCGACTATGGCTACACCTTC. Combining the CDR3 with reference TRBV2 and TRBJ1-2 gives the whole variable domain EPEVTQTPSHQVTQMGQEVILRCVPISNHLYFYWYRQILGQKVEFLVSFYNNEISEKSEIFDDQFSVERPDGSNFTLKIRSTKLEDSAMYFCASRKDSFDYGYTFGSGTRLTVV.

In this sample, this clone turned up a few times. J is TRBJ1-2 and V is TRBV20-1; D is possibly TRBD1 (5 bases). Germline lookup yields CDR1 DFQATT and CDR2 SNEGSKA (reference sequence). Trimming left V 3 bases short and J 3 bases short, with 11 bases between. The length of the CDR3 is 13 residues. CDR3: CSASIQGDYGYTF. CDR3 nucleotide sequence: TGCAGTGCTAGTATCCAGGGCGACTATGGCTACACCTTC.

The rearrangement links TRBV4-3 to TRBJ2-5; 7 bases are a match to TRBD2. V trimming: 0 bases; J trimming: 10 bases; junction bases outside the gene matches: 5. CDR3 length: 13 residues. Per the germline V gene, CDR1 is LGHNA and CDR2 is YSLEER. The CDR3 region has the DNA TGCGCCAGCAGCCAAGAACTAGCGAGGAACCAGTACTTC. Translating it yields CASSQELARNQYF.

The J gene is TRBJ2-7, the V gene TRBV12-5, with 9 bases identical to TRBD1. After removal of 2 bases from V and 4 bases from J, the junction contained 6 bases not matched to a gene. Germline V gene lookup returns CDR1 LGHNT and CDR2 FRNRAP. The CDR3 is made up of 15 amino acids. The chain's CDR3 is CASGLTGQGLYEQYF. The DNA of the CDR3 is TGTGCTAGTGGTTTGACGGGACAGGGTTTGTACGAGCAGTACTTC.

The chain links TRBV19 to TRBJ1-5; D is undetermined. CDR3 length equals 12 residues. Germline V gives CDR1 LNHDA, CDR2 SQIVND (reference sequence). With 8 bases removed from V and 2 bases from J, the gap between germline ends came to 7 bases. The CDR3 protein is CASREGNQPQHF. CDR3 DNA sequence: TGTGCCAGTCGCGAGGGCAATCAGCCCCAGCATTTT.

The chain employs TRBV7-9 and TRBJ1-4; 7 nucleotides line up with TRBD1. Looked up from germline, CDR1 is SEHNR and CDR2 is FQNEAQ (reference sequence). V shed 6 bases, J shed 10 bases, and the junction held 11 bases outside the gene matches. The CDR3 runs to 14 residues. The CDR3 is CASRYGTDPGKLFF. Written as DNA, the CDR3 is TGTGCCAGCAGGTATGGGACAGACCCTGGAAAACTGTTTTTT.

V gene TRBV5-8 combines with J gene TRBJ1-2; TRBD1 agrees at 8 bases. Germline assignment: CDR1 SGHTS and CDR2 YDEGEE. The CDR3 runs 13 residues. V trimming: 5 bases; J trimming: 4 bases; junction bases outside the gene matches: 4. CDR3 loop: CASSRTGPYGYTF. CDR3 in DNA: TGTGCCAGCAGTCGGACAGGGCCCTATGGCTACACCTTC.

The chain joins TRBV27 to TRBJ2-2, with 10 nucleotides matching TRBD1. The junction had 15 bases not matched to a gene; V was cut back by 5 bases and J by 6 bases. Germline lookup yields CDR1 MNHEY and CDR2 SMNVEV (reference sequence). There are 18 residues in the CDR3. CDR3 sequence: CASSAQRDRGRVPGELFF. The CDR3 DNA is TGTGCCAGCAGTGCGCAACGAGACAGGGGGCGAGTTCCCGGGGAGCTGTTTTTT.

This clone was recorded once. For the CDR3, the DNA is TGTGCCAGCAGCGACAGGGACCAAGAGACCCAGTACTTC. It encodes CASSDRDQETQYF. The chain is built from TRBV27 and TRBJ2-5; 7 bases line up with TRBD1. After removal of 6 bases from V and 0 bases from J, the junction contained 1 base not matched to a gene. Germline V gene data show CDR1 as MNHEY and CDR2 as SMNVEV (reference sequence). The length of the CDR3 is 13 residues.